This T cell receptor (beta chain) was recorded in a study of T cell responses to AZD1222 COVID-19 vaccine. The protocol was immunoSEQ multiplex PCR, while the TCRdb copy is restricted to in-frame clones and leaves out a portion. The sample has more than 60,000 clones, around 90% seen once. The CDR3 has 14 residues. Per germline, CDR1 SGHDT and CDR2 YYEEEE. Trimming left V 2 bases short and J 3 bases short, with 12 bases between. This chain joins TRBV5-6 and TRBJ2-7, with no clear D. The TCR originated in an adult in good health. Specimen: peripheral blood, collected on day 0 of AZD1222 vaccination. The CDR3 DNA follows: TGTGCCAGCAGCTTCCTAAGGCGCGGCTACGAGCAGTACTTC. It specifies CASSFLRRGYEQYF.